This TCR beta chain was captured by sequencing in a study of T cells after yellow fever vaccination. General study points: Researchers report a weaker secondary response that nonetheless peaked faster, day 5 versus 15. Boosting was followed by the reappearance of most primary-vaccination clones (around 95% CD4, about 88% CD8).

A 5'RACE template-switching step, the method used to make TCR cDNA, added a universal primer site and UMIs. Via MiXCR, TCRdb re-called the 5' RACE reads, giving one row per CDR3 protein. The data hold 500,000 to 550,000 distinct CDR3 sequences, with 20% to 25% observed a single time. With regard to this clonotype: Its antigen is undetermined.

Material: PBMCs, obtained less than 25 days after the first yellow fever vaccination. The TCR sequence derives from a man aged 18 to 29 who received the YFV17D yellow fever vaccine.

The CDR3 DNA is TGTGCCAGCAGCGACGTCGGAGGGGCTAACTATGGCTACACCTTC. The encoded protein is CASSDVGGANYGYTF. This chain links TRBV6-1 with TRBJ1-2; TRBD1 might be the D (5 bases). Germline V gene data show CDR1 as MNHNS and CDR2 as SASEGT. The CDR3 covers 15 residues. V lost 6 bases, J lost 0 bases, and 14 bases lay in between.